The next 27 T cell receptor beta chains were all read from a single sample in a study of T-cell reconstitution after alpha-beta-depleted transplantation in children. Preparation of the TCRbeta library involved a method that used unique molecular identifiers. TCRdb reprocessed the PCR reads via MiXCR and lists one record per CDR3 protein. The sample records about 610,000 distinct CDR3 sequences, 8% to 11% being singletons. The sequences come from PBMCs from the stem cell graft donor, collected from the stem cell graft. The receptors originated from a human donor who donated a stem cell graft to a child with acute myeloid leukemia.

Here the CDR3 DNA reads TGTGCCACCAGTGACTCTCTTTCTAGCTCCTACAATGAGCAGTTCTTC. Its translation is CATSDSLSSSYNEQFF. The genes are TRBV24-1 and TRBJ2-1; D gene unclear. The CDR3 loop spans 16 amino acids. V was trimmed by 4 bases and J by 0 bases, leaving 12 bases between them. Germline assignment: CDR1 KGHDR and CDR2 SFDVKD.

This clonotype was counted between two and nine times. The chain is built from TRBV24-1 and TRBJ2-7; 7 nucleotides align to TRBD2. Germline CDR1 reads KGHDR; CDR2 reads SFDVKD. The CDR3 is made up of 15 amino acids. V was pared by 3 bases and J by 3 bases, with 7 bases of the junction left unmatched. The CDR3: CATSDTRGGGYEQYF. The CDR3 nucleotides are TGTGCCACCAGTGATACGAGGGGCGGGGGCTACGAGCAGTACTTC.

The chain recombines TRBV7-3 with TRBJ2-2; TRBD2 is a possible D gene (5 bases). V dropped 3 bases and J dropped 6 bases, with 14 bases sitting between them. CDR1 is SGHTA and CDR2 is FQGTGA in the germline V gene. The CDR3 is 15 residues long. Written as DNA, the CDR3 is TGTGCCAGCAGCTTCACCACACTAGGACCCGGGGAGCTGTTTTTT. This gives the protein CASSFTTLGPGELFF.

This clonotype turned up a few times. The V call is TRBV20-1, the J call TRBJ1-2; D call uncertain. V lost 6 bases to trimming and J lost 6 bases, with 8 bases between them. CDR3 length equals 10 residues. From germline, CDR1 is DFQATT and CDR2 SNEGSKA (reference sequence). As DNA, the CDR3 is TGCAGTGCAGGATATGATGGCTACACCTTC. Translating it yields CSAGYDGYTF.

In its sample, this clonotype was seen many times. The chain is built from TRBV20-1 and TRBJ2-1; D is unclear. The CDR3 sequence is 16 residues long. Germline V gene lookup returns CDR1 DFQATT and CDR2 SNEGSKA (reference sequence). Trimming shortened V by 0 bases and J by 0 bases, and 12 bases separated the two germline ends. The CDR3 region is CSARDWNLLSYNEQFF. The CDR3 DNA sequence: TGCAGTGCTAGAGATTGGAACTTGCTCTCCTACAATGAGCAGTTCTTC.

The table lists this clonotype with many counts. The J gene is TRBJ2-7, the V gene TRBV29-1; 15 nucleotides line up with TRBD2. Per germline, CDR1 SQVTM and CDR2 ANQGSEA. Trimming removed 8 bases from V and 4 bases from J; junction bases left unmatched: 9. The CDR3 consists of 15 residues. The CDR3 DNA sequence: TGCAGCCCCAAGGGGACTAGCGGGAGGTTGTACGAGCAGTACTTC. Protein product: CSPKGTSGRLYEQYF.

Only a few counts were recorded for this clonotype. The V and J genes are TRBV7-2 and TRBJ1-1; maybe TRBD1 (6 bases). The germline V gene has CDR1 SGHTA and CDR2 FQGNSA. The CDR3 spans 14 residues. The V end was cut by 2 bases, the J end by 4 bases, with 11 bases between. CDR3 in amino acids: CASSLKQGSTEAFF. In nucleotides, the CDR3 is TGTGCCAGCAGCTTAAAGCAGGGGAGCACTGAAGCTTTCTTT.

This clonotype was seen repeatedly, ten times or more. The chain is built from TRBV9 and TRBJ2-1, with 8 bases matching TRBD2. The CDR3 sequence is 14 residues long. The germline V gene encodes CDR1 SGDLS and CDR2 YYNGEE. The ends lost 6 bases at V and 9 bases at J; junction bases unmatched: 11. CDR3 residues: CASTTGLGLGEQFF. The CDR3 region has the DNA TGTGCCAGCACCACGGGACTAGGTTTAGGTGAGCAGTTCTTC.

Only a few counts were recorded for this clonotype. This chain links TRBV18 with TRBJ1-3, with D unresolved. V was cut by 2 bases and J by 1 base, with 15 bases left in between. This CDR3 spans 17 amino acids. CDR1 is KGHSH, CDR2 LQKENI, per germline. CDR3 DNA: TGTGCCAGCTCACCAGGCGTCGGGGTGTTGTCTGGAAACACCATATATTTT. Amino acid sequence: CASSPGVGVLSGNTIYF.

This clonotype has at least ten counts. DNA for the CDR3: TGTGCCAGCAGCGTATCGTCGGGATCTGGGGCCAACGTCCTGACTTTC. Its protein product is CASSVSSGSGANVLTF. The genes are TRBV9 and TRBJ2-6, with a weak D call TRBD2 (5 bases). Germline CDR1 is SGDLS and CDR2 is YYNGEE. The CDR3 extends over 16 amino acids. Trimming removed 1 base from V and 1 base from J, with 9 bases in between.

This clonotype was seen ten or more times. J is TRBJ2-2 and V is TRBV28; tentatively, D is TRBD1 (6 bases). Germline V gives CDR1 MDHEN, CDR2 SYDVKM. Trimming removed 3 bases from V and 4 bases from J, with 15 bases in between. This CDR3 comprises 16 residues. The CDR3 protein is CASSLGARLGTGELFF. The DNA of the CDR3 is TGTGCCAGCAGTTTGGGGGCCCGGCTAGGCACCGGGGAGCTGTTTTTT. Complete variable domain (other parts from reference TRBV28 and TRBJ2-2): DVKVTQSSRYLVKRTGEKVFLECVQDMDHENMFWYRQDPGLGLRLIYFSYDVKMKEKGDIPEGYSVSREKKERFSLILESASTNQTSMYLCASSLGARLGTGELFFGEGSRLTVL.

This clonotype has only a few counts. V and J are TRBV12-3 or TRBV12-4 and TRBJ2-5; 9 bases line up with TRBD2. The length of the CDR3 is 19 residues. The ends lost 7 bases at V and 1 base at J; junction bases unmatched: 19. The CDR3 nucleotides read TGTGCCAGCATCGTCAGGGGGACTAGCTTATCTATACGCCAAGAGACCCAGTACTTC. It is translated as CASIVRGTSLSIRQETQYF.

This clonotype was seen repeatedly, ten times or more. The chain has TRBV30 and TRBJ2-1; the match to TRBD2 covers 9 bases. Germline CDR1 reads GTSNPN; CDR2 reads SVGIG (reference sequence). There are 14 residues in the CDR3. V lost 6 bases and J lost 7; bases outside the gene matches: 10. The CDR3 reads CACASWREGNEQFF. DNA of the CDR3: TGTGCCTGTGCTTCCTGGCGGGAGGGAAATGAGCAGTTCTTC.

This clonotype has a handful of counts. The V call is TRBV7-8, the J call TRBJ2-7; no clear D gene. V was pared by 5 bases and J by 2 bases, with 10 bases between. This CDR3 is built from 13 residues. Germline-derived CDR1 and CDR2 are SGHVS and FQNEAQ. CDR3 sequence (DNA): TGTGCCAGCAGCACCCGAGGACCCTACGAGCAGTACTTC. Translation: CASSTRGPYEQYF.

As concerns this clonotype: At one end the junction does not follow the germline gene, possibly because of a read error. The rearrangement uses TRBV12-3 or TRBV12-4 and TRBJ2-7, with D possibly matching TRBD2 (6 bases). This CDR3 spans 16 amino acids. The chain's CDR3 is CASSSAGTGVSHEQYF. CDR3 DNA: TGTGCCAGCAGTTCTGCCGGGACGGGGGTCTCCCACGAGCAGTACTTC.

This clonotype was found a few times. The chain is built from TRBV27 and TRBJ2-2, with 7 bases fitting TRBD2. This CDR3 has 13 amino acids. In germline, CDR1 is MNHEY, CDR2 SMNVEV (reference sequence). V lost 5 bases and J lost 7; bases outside the gene matches: 4. The CDR3 reads CASSRGGGGELFF. The DNA of the CDR3 is TGTGCCAGCAGTCGCGGGGGTGGCGGGGAGCTGTTTTTT.

The chain combines TRBV3-1 with TRBJ2-4, with D perhaps matching TRBD1 (5 bases). Trimming removed 5 bases from V and 6 bases from J, with 8 bases in between. This CDR3 has 12 residues. CDR1 and CDR2 from the germline V gene are LGHDT and YNNKEL (reference sequence). CDR3 amino acids: CASSDDRNIQYF. CDR3 DNA sequence: TGTGCCAGCAGCGATGACAGAAACATTCAGTACTTC.

The J gene is TRBJ2-7, the V gene TRBV7-9; possible D gene TRBD2, 5 bases. The V gene lost 1 base and the J gene lost 2 bases, with 9 bases spanning the gap. CDR1 is SEHNR, CDR2 FQNEAQ, per germline (reference sequence). This CDR3 comprises 14 residues. The DNA of the CDR3 is TGTGCCAGCAGCTTAGAACCCGGGACCTACGAGCAGTACTTC. This sequence encodes CASSLEPGTYEQYF.

V usage is TRBV29-1 and J usage is TRBJ2-4; D gene uncertain. The CDR3 runs to 17 residues. Deletions cut 0 bases from V and 5 bases from J, with 20 bases between. Germline CDR1 is SQVTM and CDR2 is ANQGSEA. CDR3 sequence: CSVEDEESDGYENIQYF. In DNA, the CDR3 is TGCAGCGTTGAAGATGAGGAGTCGGATGGGTATGAAAACATTCAGTACTTC.

This clonotype was detected only a few times. The chain has TRBV29-1 and TRBJ2-1; D may be TRBD1 or TRBD2 (5 bases each). Trimming shortened V by 4 bases and J by 0 bases, and 13 bases separated the two germline ends. The CDR3 sequence is 15 residues long. CDR1 SQVTM and CDR2 ANQGSEA come from the germline V gene. In DNA form, the CDR3 reads TGCAGCGTTGGGGGGTCCCTGAGCTCCTACAATGAGCAGTTCTTC. This encodes CSVGGSLSSYNEQFF.

The chain has TRBV6-2 or TRBV6-3 and TRBJ1-1; perhaps TRBD1 as D (5 bases). The CDR3 loop spans 16 amino acids. Trimming stripped 0 bases from V and 1 base from J, with 12 bases between. The germline V gene encodes CDR1 MNHEY and CDR2 SVGEGT. The CDR3: CASSYSTLGENTEAFF. The DNA for the CDR3 is TGTGCCAGCAGTTACTCGACCCTGGGGGAGAACACTGAAGCTTTCTTT.

The sample holds many counts of this clonotype. The chain has TRBV6-2 or TRBV6-3 and TRBJ2-2; no clear D. The germline V and J ends were trimmed by 2 bases and 3 bases, with 13 bases remaining between them. Germline loops: CDR1 MNHEY, CDR2 SVGEGT. The CDR3 has 16 residues. The chain's CDR3 is CASSYPQAFDTGELFF. CDR3 DNA: TGTGCCAGCAGTTACCCCCAAGCCTTTGACACCGGGGAGCTGTTTTTT.

The chain couples TRBV5-1 to TRBJ2-7; 8 nucleotides match TRBD1. Trimming cost V 4 bases and J 0 bases; bases outside gene matches: 12. Germline CDR1 is SGHRS and CDR2 is YFSETQ. CDR3 length: 17 residues. The CDR3: CASSAWTGPQSSYEQYF. The CDR3 DNA follows: TGCGCCAGCAGCGCCTGGACAGGGCCCCAGAGCTCCTACGAGCAGTACTTC.

The chain uses TRBV20-1 and TRBJ2-2; 9 bases align to TRBD2. Germline loops: CDR1 DFQATT, CDR2 SNEGSKA (reference sequence). J was trimmed by 1 base and V by 5 bases; bases with no gene match: 5. The CDR3 spans 15 residues. CDR3 bases: TGCAGTGCTCTTGGACTAGCGCGGAACACCGGGGAGCTGTTTTTT. It yields the protein CSALGLARNTGELFF.

The genes are TRBV6-2 or TRBV6-3 and TRBJ1-2; 7 bases match TRBD1. The CDR3 totals 15 residues. J lost 2 bases, V lost 9 bases, and 12 bases had no gene match. Germline V gene data show CDR1 as MNHEY and CDR2 as SVGEGT. CDR3 DNA sequence: TGTGCCAGGAAAACTCGGGACAGAGTGAACTATGGCTACACCTTC. As protein: CARKTRDRVNYGYTF.

This clonotype was seen a few times. The chain carries TRBV14 and TRBJ2-4; 7 bases line up with TRBD2. The CDR3 contains 17 residues. CDR1 is SGHDN and CDR2 is FVKESK in the germline V gene. The V and J ends lost 1 base and 3 bases, in that order; junction bases with no gene match: 9. The CDR3 loop reads CASSQGGLSSGKNIQYF. For the CDR3, the DNA is TGTGCCAGCAGCCAAGGGGGACTATCATCGGGCAAAAACATTCAGTACTTC. The variable domain in full, completed from reference TRBV14 and TRBJ2-4, reads EAGVTQFPSHSVIEKGQTVTLRCDPISGHDNLYWYRRVMGKEIKFLLHFVKESKQDESGMPNNRFLAERTGGTYSTLKVQPAELEDSGVYFCASSQGGLSSGKNIQYFGAGTRLSVL.

This clonotype was detected many times. J is TRBJ1-5 and V is TRBV20-1; TRBD1 might be the D (5 bases). Germline V lookup: CDR1 DFQATT, CDR2 SNEGSKA (reference sequence). This CDR3 has 13 residues. The V end lost 3 bases, the J end lost 5 bases, and 11 bases lay between the germline ends. CDR3 coding DNA: TGCAGTGCTAGGTTGGCAGGGTATCAGCCCCAGCATTTT. Protein product: CSARLAGYQPQHF.